These 23 T cell receptor beta chains were all obtained from the same sample, sequenced in a study of cytomegalovirus exposure and HLA in healthy donors. Researchers ran the PCR with 60 Vbeta and 13 Jbeta primers. TCRdb's copy holds only in-frame clones and misses some; the assay was immunoSEQ multiplex PCR. The table records 150,000 to 200,000 clones, 60% to 85% of them present only once. Sequencing was done on a sample of PBMCs. These receptors originate from a woman between 40 and 50 years old in good health and CMV-seronegative.

The gene calls are TRBV4-2 and TRBJ1-1; tentative D call: TRBD1 (5 bases). The germline CDR1 and CDR2 sequences are LGHNA and YNFKEQ. CDR3 length: 13 amino acids. V gave up 1 base and J gave up 5 bases, with 8 bases separating them. The CDR3 region has the DNA TGTGCCAGCAGCCAAGGGGGGGTGACTGAAGCTTTCTTT. Translation gives CASSQGGVTEAFF.

V gene TRBV5-4 combines with J gene TRBJ2-1; 8 bases are shared with TRBD1. This CDR3 contains 17 residues. V was clipped by 2 bases and J by 9 bases; unmatched bases: 16. From germline, CDR1 is SGHNT and CDR2 YYREEE (reference sequence). CDR3 in DNA: TGTGCCAGCAGCTTCATAACAGGGGGAATCAAGGATGGTGAGCAGTTCTTC. It yields the protein CASSFITGGIKDGEQFF.

This chain links TRBV19 with TRBJ2-7; 9 bases align to TRBD2. Trimming cost V 6 bases and J 1 base; bases outside gene matches: 7. The CDR3 contains 15 residues. The germline gives CDR1 LNHDA, CDR2 SQIVND (reference sequence). The CDR3 nucleotides read TGTGCCAGTAGCCCTAGCGGGGAGGGGTCCTACGAGCAGTACGTC. It translates to CASSPSGEGSYEQYV.

This clone was seen a few times. This rearrangement joins TRBV27 to TRBJ1-1; the match to TRBD1 covers 7 bases. CDR1 and CDR2 (germline): MNHEY, SMNVEV (reference sequence). CDR3 length: 17 amino acids. V lost 4 bases to trimming and J lost 0 bases; unmatched junction nucleotides: 11. The CDR3 is CASSSRTGRRMNTEAFF. The CDR3 region has the DNA TGTGCCAGCAGTTCGCGGACAGGTCGGAGGATGAACACTGAAGCTTTCTTT.

The V gene is TRBV4-2, the J gene TRBJ2-7; possible D gene TRBD2, 5 bases. With 0 bases removed from V and 1 base from J, the gap between germline ends came to 19 bases. The CDR3 is made up of 18 amino acids. Germline-derived CDR1 and CDR2 are LGHNA and YNFKEQ. The CDR3 nucleotides read TGTGCCAGCAGCCAAGATTTAGGCGGGTTGGGAGTTTCCTACGAGCAGTACGTC. This codes for CASSQDLGGLGVSYEQYV.

V gene TRBV10-3 combines with J gene TRBJ2-5; possibly TRBD1 for D (6 bases). The CDR3 has 16 residues. Per germline, CDR1 ENHRY and CDR2 SYGVKD. Between the trimmed V and J ends, which lost 0 bases and 2 bases, there was a span of 13 bases. CDR3 amino acids: CAISESGEGTQETQYF. For the CDR3, the DNA is TGTGCCATCAGTGAGTCGGGGGAAGGGACACAAGAGACCCAGTACTTC.

The V call is TRBV2, the J call TRBJ2-5; TRBD2 is a possible D gene (5 bases). CDR3 length: 16 residues. V lost 7 bases to trimming and J lost 5 bases, with 23 bases between them. CDR1 is SNHLY, CDR2 FYNNEI, per germline. CDR3 sequence reads: CASNERETEGRETQYF. CDR3 DNA sequence: TGTGCCAGCAATGAGAGAGAAACTGAGGGCCGGGAGACCCAGTACTTC.

The chain employs TRBV27 and TRBJ2-1; D might be TRBD2 (8 bases). Germline lookup yields CDR1 MNHEY and CDR2 SMNVEV (reference sequence). The V and J ends lost 9 bases and 7 bases respectively, with 22 bases between them. CDR3 length: 15 residues. The CDR3 nucleotides read TGTGCCAGTCACAGGGGAAGCGGGAGCGGGAATGAGCAGTTCTTC. It specifies CASHRGSGSGNEQFF.

The chain links TRBV9 to TRBJ1-5; D gene unclear. The ends were cut back, 0 bases at V and 5 bases at J, with 9 bases in the middle. CDR1 is SGDLS and CDR2 is YYNGEE in the germline V gene. The CDR3 has 14 residues. As DNA, the CDR3 is TGTGCCAGCAGCGTAGGGTCAGAACATCAGCCCCAGCATTTT. Amino acids: CASSVGSEHQPQHF. Filled out from reference TRBV9 and TRBJ1-5, the complete variable domain reads DSGVTQTPKHLITATGQRVTLRCSPRSGDLSVYWYQQSLDQGLQFLIQYYNGEERAKGNILERFSAQQFPDLHSELNLSSLELGDSALYFCASSVGSEHQPQHFGDGTRLSIL.

The chain recombines TRBV28 with TRBJ1-5; weak D call: TRBD1 (5 bases). CDR1 is MDHEN and CDR2 is SYDVKM in the germline V gene. CDR3 length: 13 residues. V lost 7 bases and J lost 9, with 16 bases in between. DNA of the CDR3: TGTGCCAGCACCCTGGGGGGGTGGGCGCCCCAGCATTTT. Its protein is CASTLGGWAPQHF.

The chain carries TRBV29-1 and TRBJ2-2; tentative D call: TRBD1 (5 bases). The CDR3 totals 13 residues. V gave up 6 bases and J gave up 8 bases, with 16 bases separating them. The V gene's germline CDR1 is SQVTM and CDR2 ANQGSEA. The CDR3 spells CSVGGYQGGELFF. In nucleotides, the CDR3 is TGCAGCGTGGGCGGTTACCAGGGAGGGGAGCTGTTTTTT.

This clone is a singleton in its sample. The chain links TRBV27 to TRBJ2-2; TRBD2 aligns across 8 bases. Trimming took 7 bases from V and 4 from J; bases not matched to a gene: 8. The CDR3 has 15 amino acids. Looked up from germline, CDR1 is MNHEY and CDR2 is SMNVEV (reference sequence). The CDR3 region has the DNA TGTGCCAGCACCGCGGGGGGAGGAGGCACCGGGGAGCTGTTTTTT. Translation gives CASTAGGGGTGELFF.

The chain combines TRBV5-1 with TRBJ2-3; TRBD2 matches 10 bases. Trimming cost V 0 bases and J 6 bases; bases outside gene matches: 10. The CDR3 sequence is 17 residues long. Germline V gene data show CDR1 as SGHRS and CDR2 as YFSETQ. The CDR3 DNA sequence: TGCGCCAGCAGCTTGGGTCCGGGAGCGGGAGGGCTTGATACGCAGTATTTT. Encoded protein: CASSLGPGAGGLDTQYF.

The chain is built from TRBV29-1 and TRBJ2-2, with 7 bases aligning to TRBD2. In germline, CDR1 is SQVTM, CDR2 ANQGSEA. The CDR3 loop spans 13 amino acids. The junction had 7 bases not matched to a gene; V was cut back by 7 bases and J by 5 bases. The CDR3 coding sequence is TGCAGCGGCCTAACGGGAGGTACCGGGGAGCTGTTTTTT. This translates into CSGLTGGTGELFF.

The rearrangement joins TRBV11-3 to TRBJ2-3; weak D call: TRBD1 (5 bases). Trimming shortened V by 3 bases and J by 6 bases, and 13 bases separated the two germline ends. This CDR3 has 14 residues. The germline V gene encodes CDR1 SGHNT and CDR2 YENEEA. The CDR3, as DNA: TGTGCCAGCAGCTTGACTGGGGCTAGGGATACGCAGTATTTT. It encodes CASSLTGARDTQYF.

The chain uses TRBV5-1 and TRBJ2-5; 8 bases line up with TRBD1. Trimming at V came to 4 bases and at J to 5 bases, leaving 10 bases not matched to a gene. The CDR3 totals 15 residues. CDR1 is SGHRS and CDR2 is YFSETQ in the germline V gene. The CDR3 loop is CASSAPQGASETQYF. The CDR3 bases are TGCGCCAGCAGCGCCCCTCAGGGGGCTTCGGAGACCCAGTACTTC.

The sample holds a few counts of this clone. The chain recombines TRBV7-6 with TRBJ2-3; 10 positions match TRBD1. J gave up 4 bases and V 4 bases, and 5 bases lay outside the gene matches. The CDR3 length is 15 residues. Germline CDR1 SGHVS, CDR2 FNYEAQ. CDR3: CASSSGTGDADTQYF. DNA for the CDR3: TGTGCCAGCAGCTCTGGGACAGGGGACGCAGATACGCAGTATTTT. Full variable domain (remainder filled in from reference TRBV7-6 and TRBJ2-3): GAGVSQSPRYKVTKRGQDVALRCDPISGHVSLYWYRQALGQGPEFLTYFNYEAQQDKSGLPNDRFSAERPEGSISTLTIQRTEQRDSAMYRCASSSGTGDADTQYFGPGTRLTVL.

The V gene is TRBV6-6, the J gene TRBJ1-2, with 7 bases that match TRBD1. The CDR3 loop spans 15 amino acids. The germline V gene encodes CDR1 MNHNY and CDR2 SVGAGI (reference sequence). Losses at the gene ends were 5 bases for V and 2 bases for J; bases not matched to a gene: 8. The CDR3 sequence is CASSGQASGNYGYTF. The CDR3 DNA is TGTGCCAGCAGTGGACAGGCCTCAGGGAACTATGGCTACACCTTC.

The genes are TRBV7-2 and TRBJ2-3; 7 positions agree with TRBD2. The V segment lost 0 bases and the J segment 0 bases; nucleotides outside the gene matches: 9. This CDR3 spans 18 amino acids. In germline, CDR1 is SGHTA, CDR2 FQGNSA. The CDR3 nucleotides read TGTGCCAGCAGCTTAGCGTGGGGCGGGAGCACTAGCACAGATACGCAGTATTTT. Amino acids: CASSLAWGGSTSTDTQYF. Drawing the rest from reference TRBV7-2 and TRBJ2-3, the complete variable domain is GAGVSQSPSNKVTEKGKDVELRCDPISGHTALYWYRQSLGQGLEFLIYFQGNSAPDKSGLPSDRFSAERTGGSVSTLTIQRTQQEDSAVYLCASSLAWGGSTSTDTQYFGPGTRLTVL.

V and J are TRBV6-8 and TRBJ1-2; 8 bases fit TRBD1. Per the germline V gene, CDR1 is MNHGY and CDR2 is SAAAGT. Losses at the gene ends were 4 bases for V and 6 bases for J; bases not matched to a gene: 13. This CDR3 contains 16 residues. The CDR3: CASSSFQPGQGDGYTF. The CDR3 DNA reads TGTGCCAGCAGTTCCTTCCAACCCGGACAGGGCGATGGCTACACCTTC.

CDR3 coding DNA: TGCGCCAGCAGCCAAGATTTGCAGGTAAATCAGCCCCAGCATTTT. Translating it yields CASSQDLQVNQPQHF. The V and J genes are TRBV4-3 and TRBJ1-5, with D uncertain. The germline V and J ends were trimmed by 0 bases and 4 bases, with 10 bases remaining between them. The CDR3 contains 15 residues. The germline gives CDR1 LGHNA, CDR2 YSLEER.

This chain joins TRBV29-1 and TRBJ1-2, with D possibly being TRBD1 (6 bases). V lost 5 bases to trimming and J lost 5 bases, with 9 bases between them. The CDR3 consists of 11 residues. CDR1 SQVTM and CDR2 ANQGSEA come from the germline V gene. The CDR3, as DNA: TGCAGCGTTCTGGACAGTTATGGCTACACCTTC. Its protein product is CSVLDSYGYTF.

The chain carries TRBV2 and TRBJ1-2; 9 positions agree with TRBD1. CDR1 is SNHLY, CDR2 FYNNEI, per germline. This CDR3 contains 14 residues. V shed 5 bases and J 2 bases; nucleotides not matched to a gene: 3. The CDR3 loop is CASSSGTGNYGYTF. Written as DNA, the CDR3 is TGTGCCAGCAGTTCCGGGACAGGGAACTATGGCTACACCTTC.